A single TCR delta chain is shown here with its context. The data belong to a study of gamma-delta T cells after stem cell transplantation. TCRdb reanalyzed the RT-PCR reads using CATT. Seen here are roughly 12,000 delta-chain clones, approximately 37% observed once, and the top ten hold about 2.8%. In germline, CDR1 is TVYSNPD, CDR2 GDNSRS (reference sequence). Trimming at V came to 3 bases and at J to 0 bases, leaving 22 bases not matched to a gene. The CDR3 covers 19 residues. The V call is TRDV3, the J call TRDJ1, with 7 bases that match TRDD3. Input material: gamma-delta T cells. This TCR was recovered from a human donor. It is not recorded whose cells these are; they may come from a transplant donor. The DNA for the CDR3 is TGTGCCTTCCCTCGGTCTTGTCCGGGGAGGGATACCTACACCGATAAACTCATCTTT. Its translation: CAFPRSCPGRDTYTDKLIF.